This record concerns one T cell receptor (beta chain) sequence. Original methodology: Amplification of reference gene primers was used by the study to estimate nucleated cell counts. The protocol was immunoSEQ multiplex PCR, while the TCRdb copy is restricted to in-frame clones and leaves out a portion. V and J calls and clone size are given by that table; D and trimming were obtained from the DNA. The table records about 440,000 clones, around 89% of them present only once. The CDR3 sequence is 15 residues long. Germline assignment: CDR1 SGHVS and CDR2 FQNEAQ. The J segment lost 7 bases and the V segment lost 1 base, leaving 9 bases of the junction unmatched. This sample was included in a study of blood T cell repertoires in COVID-19. Study details: Samples representing acute and convalescent COVID-19 were sourced from the United States, Italy and Spain. PBMCs, B-cell-depleted T cells, or T cells were the source of the cDNA or gDNA that made up the material.

The sequenced sample consisted of peripheral blood. The TCR sequence derives from a woman aged 25-40 years with acute or convalescent COVID-19. The J gene is TRBJ2-7, the V gene TRBV7-8; 8 bases fit TRBD2. The DNA for the CDR3 is TGTGCCAGCAGCTTAGGGACTAGCCTGTCGTCTGAGCAGTACTTC. The encoded protein is CASSLGTSLSSEQYF.